These 25 T cell receptor beta chains originate from one sample sequenced in a study of shared clonotypes between healthy human individuals. Repertoires were generated with immunoSEQ multiplex PCR, while TCRdb's copy carries only in-frame clones and drops some. The profile shows approximately 650,000 clones, roughly 96% of them singletons. In the naive CD8 group, cells lacked CD45RO and were positively selected for CCR7, so terminally differentiated effector memory CD45RA+ cells were left out. The sequencing input was naive CD8+ T cells sorted from blood. The receptors come from a woman in her twenties or thirties in good health.

V usage is TRBV7-8 and J usage is TRBJ2-7; TRBD1 matches 9 bases. CDR3 length: 20 residues. The trim removed 5 bases at V and 3 bases at J, leaving 23 bases unmatched. Germline assignment: CDR1 SGHVS and CDR2 FQNEAQ. In DNA, the CDR3 is TGTGCCAGCAGCCCCCGGACCCGGGACAGGGAAAAAGGGAAGGACTACGAGCAGTACTTC. Protein sequence: CASSPRTRDREKGKDYEQYF.

This chain links TRBV23-1 with TRBJ1-5; no clear D gene. TRBV23-1 has ORF status, its function being uncertain. CDR3 size: 11 residues. V lost 6 bases, J lost 9 bases, and 9 bases lay in between. Written as DNA, the CDR3 is TGCGCCAGCAGCGGCGAGGGGCCCCAGCATTTT. It yields the protein CASSGEGPQHF.

As regards this clone: A much larger clone sits a single nucleotide away, making a read error possible. This chain joins TRBV5-5 and TRBJ2-7; D is uncertain. Per germline, CDR1 SGHKS and CDR2 YYEKEE (reference sequence). The V and J ends lost 4 bases and 3 bases respectively, with 5 bases between them. The CDR3 contains 11 residues. CDR3 in amino acids: CASSTDYEQYF. DNA for the CDR3: TGTGCCAGCAGCACAGACTACGAGCAGTACTTC.

This chain joins TRBV28 and TRBJ2-4; 7 positions match TRBD1. V gave up 5 bases and J gave up 3 bases; unmatched junction bases: 4. The CDR3 consists of 14 residues. CDR1 is MDHEN and CDR2 is SYDVKM in the germline V gene. The CDR3 here is CASSPRTGKNIQYF. CDR3 nucleotide sequence: TGTGCCAGCAGTCCCCGGACAGGCAAAAACATTCAGTACTTC.

The V and J genes are TRBV5-1 and TRBJ2-3; D unresolved. CDR1 is SGHRS, CDR2 YFSETQ, per germline. V lost 0 bases, J lost 6 bases, and 8 bases lay in between. The CDR3 consists of 13 residues. Written as DNA, the CDR3 is TGCGCCAGCAGCTTGGACCCTAGGGATACGCAGTATTTT. Protein product: CASSLDPRDTQYF. Combining the CDR3 with reference TRBV5-1 and TRBJ2-3 gives the whole variable domain KAGVTQTPRYLIKTRGQQVTLSCSPISGHRSVSWYQQTPGQGLQFLFEYFSETQRNKGNFPGRFSGRQFSNSRSEMNVSTLELGDSALYLCASSLDPRDTQYFGPGTRLTVL.

This clone was observed once. The chain has TRBV27 and TRBJ1-5; D gene unclear. The germline gives CDR1 MNHEY, CDR2 SMNVEV (reference sequence). The CDR3 totals 14 residues. Deletions cut 5 bases from V and 1 base from J, with 9 bases between. The CDR3 DNA sequence: TGTGCCAGCAGTCAACTGGGGAGCAATCAGCCCCAGCATTTT. Translating gives CASSQLGSNQPQHF.

CDR3 loop: CASSDGQGWAGYTF. The CDR3 DNA follows: TGTGCCAGCAGTGATGGACAGGGATGGGCAGGCTACACCTTC. The chain combines TRBV28 with TRBJ1-2; 8 nucleotides line up with TRBD1. V dropped 5 bases and J dropped 8; count of bases not matched to a gene: 10. Germline-derived CDR1 and CDR2 are MDHEN and SYDVKM. The CDR3 extends over 14 amino acids.

This chain connects TRBV28 to TRBJ1-2; D is possibly TRBD1 (5 bases). Germline CDR1 reads MDHEN; CDR2 reads SYDVKM. There are 14 residues in the CDR3. V was cut by 7 bases and J by 5 bases, with 17 bases left in between. The CDR3 nucleotides read TGTGCCAGCATCCCTGCAGGAGGGACTTATGGCTACACCTTC. It codes for CASIPAGGTYGYTF.

The gene calls are TRBV7-9 and TRBJ2-1, with a weak D call TRBD1 (5 bases). This CDR3 has 14 residues. In germline, CDR1 is SEHNR, CDR2 FQNEAQ (reference sequence). V was shortened by 1 base and J by 6 bases, with 10 bases between the two germline ends. Written as DNA, the CDR3 is TGTGCCAGCAGCTTAGTGGACATCACCAATGAGCAGTTCTTC. Its translation is CASSLVDITNEQFF.

This clone appeared a single time. J is TRBJ2-1 and V is TRBV28; possible D gene TRBD2, 5 bases. Germline V gene sequence: CDR1 MDHEN, CDR2 SYDVKM. The CDR3 contains 14 residues. V was cut by 1 base and J by 9 bases, with 13 bases left in between. Here the CDR3 reads CASSLLASMAEQFF. The CDR3, as DNA: TGTGCCAGCAGTTTATTGGCTAGCATGGCTGAGCAGTTCTTC.

The chain employs TRBV6-5 and TRBJ2-7; 9 nucleotides agree with TRBD2. Germline CDR1 and CDR2: MNHEY and SVGAGI. The CDR3 covers 14 residues. V lost 6 bases and J lost 4; bases outside the gene matches: 7. As DNA, the CDR3 is TGTGCCAGCAGGGTAGCGGGAGCTGGGTACGAGCAGTACTTC. It yields the protein CASRVAGAGYEQYF.

The CDR3 sequence: CASSHPDRGSTQPQHF. Written as DNA, the CDR3 is TGTGCCAGCAGCCACCCGGACAGGGGGAGTACTCAGCCCCAGCATTTT. This rearrangement joins TRBV6-6 to TRBJ1-5; 10 nucleotides line up with TRBD1. Trimming removed 6 bases from V and 6 bases from J; junction bases left unmatched: 11. The CDR3 covers 16 residues. CDR1 is MNHNY, CDR2 SVGAGI, per germline (reference sequence).

The chain carries TRBV27 and TRBJ2-1; 11 bases map to TRBD1. The CDR3 extends over 16 amino acids. Germline trimming cut 3 bases from V and 7 bases from J; bases unmatched to any gene: 8. The germline V gene encodes CDR1 MNHEY and CDR2 SMNVEV (reference sequence). The CDR3 DNA reads as TGTGCCAGCAGTTTTTTTTCCGGGACAGGGGGGAATGAGCAGTTCTTC. It is translated as CASSFFSGTGGNEQFF.

This clone was recorded only once. The chain joins TRBV6-6 to TRBJ1-1; 7 bases line up with TRBD1. This CDR3 contains 15 residues. Trimming cost V 7 bases and J 1 base; bases outside gene matches: 9. The germline gives CDR1 MNHNY, CDR2 SVGAGI (reference sequence). CDR3 sequence (DNA): TGTGCCAGCATCACCCAACAGGGGTCGAACACTGAAGCTTTCTTT. Encoded protein: CASITQQGSNTEAFF.

The chain employs TRBV7-2 and TRBJ2-2, with D possibly being TRBD2 (5 bases). Trimming took 2 bases from V and 4 from J, leaving 17 bases between them. Germline V lookup: CDR1 SGHTA, CDR2 FQGNSA. CDR3 length: 17 residues. The CDR3 loop reads CASSLRFRGSGTGELFF. The CDR3 nucleotides read TGTGCCAGCAGCTTACGTTTTCGAGGGAGCGGCACCGGGGAGCTGTTTTTT.

The chain is built from TRBV27 and TRBJ2-5; tentative D call: TRBD2 (5 bases). This CDR3 is built from 13 residues. Trimming cost V 5 bases and J 9 bases, with 16 bases left between them. Germline values: CDR1 MNHEY, CDR2 SMNVEV (reference sequence). CDR3 bases: TGTGCCAGCAGTCACGGACGGACGGAGGCCCAGTACTTC. Amino acids: CASSHGRTEAQYF.

The chain employs TRBV5-1 and TRBJ2-3; TRBD2 matches at 8 bases. With 0 bases clipped from V and 3 bases from J, the junction kept 6 bases outside the gene matches. This CDR3 region has 16 residues. Per the germline V gene, CDR1 is SGHRS and CDR2 is YFSETQ. CDR3 coding DNA: TGCGCCAGCAGCTTGGCCACGTTAGCGGGAACAGATACGCAGTATTTT. Its protein product is CASSLATLAGTDTQYF.

In DNA form, the CDR3 reads TGTGCCAGCAGTTCCCCGGGACAGGCAAACAATGAGCAGTTCTTC. Amino acid sequence: CASSSPGQANNEQFF. This chain connects TRBV27 to TRBJ2-1; 8 positions agree with TRBD1. With V trimmed by 4 bases and J by 5 bases, 7 bases remained unmatched. Germline values: CDR1 MNHEY, CDR2 SMNVEV (reference sequence). The CDR3 consists of 15 residues.

J is TRBJ1-3 and V is TRBV6-4; D uncertain. V was pared by 5 bases and J by 1 base, with 18 bases between. Germline V gene lookup returns CDR1 MRHNA and CDR2 SNTAGT. The CDR3 has 17 residues. The CDR3 DNA reads TGTGCCAGCAGTCCCGCCCGGCAGCACCTTTCTGGAAACACCATATATTTT. It translates to CASSPARQHLSGNTIYF.

CDR3 protein: CASSFGRTNEKLFF. CDR3 in DNA: TGTGCCAGCAGTTTCGGCAGGACAAATGAAAAACTGTTTTTT. This chain connects TRBV27 to TRBJ1-4; perhaps TRBD1 as D (5 bases). The CDR3 loop spans 14 amino acids. Trimming shortened V by 3 bases and J by 5 bases, and 10 bases separated the two germline ends. Germline V gives CDR1 MNHEY, CDR2 SMNVEV (reference sequence).

The DNA of the CDR3 is TGCGCCAGCAGCCTCCGGGCGTATTCGGCGGGAGTGGTAGGGGAGCTGTTTTTT. Translating it yields CASSLRAYSAGVVGELFF. The rearrangement links TRBV4-1 to TRBJ2-2, with 7 bases identical to TRBD2. The CDR3 length is 18 residues. Germline V gene sequence: CDR1 MGHRA, CDR2 YSYEKL. J lost 8 bases, V lost 4 bases, and 19 bases had no gene match.

The chain carries TRBV28 and TRBJ2-6; D is undetermined. CDR1 is MDHEN and CDR2 is SYDVKM in the germline V gene. V lost 1 base and J lost 8, with 15 bases in between. This CDR3 has 16 amino acids. The CDR3 region has the DNA TGTGCCAGCAGTTTATCCTCCCGGCAGGTCTCCAACGTCCTGACTTTC. Its translation: CASSLSSRQVSNVLTF.

This chain uses TRBV7-8 with TRBJ1-1, with 11 bases that match TRBD1. V shed 5 bases and J 5 bases; nucleotides not matched to a gene: 7. Per germline, CDR1 SGHVS and CDR2 FQNEAQ. The CDR3 runs 15 residues. CDR3 loop: CASSRAGTGGTEAFF. The CDR3 bases are TGTGCCAGCAGCCGTGCCGGGACAGGGGGGACTGAAGCTTTCTTT.

The chain has TRBV27 and TRBJ2-5; D remains unclear. Germline assignment: CDR1 MNHEY and CDR2 SMNVEV (reference sequence). The V gene lost 6 bases and the J gene lost 4 bases, with 6 bases spanning the gap. The CDR3 covers 11 residues. CDR3 nucleotide sequence: TGTGCCAGCAGACTTAGAGAGACCCAGTACTTC. Protein: CASRLRETQYF.

This rearrangement joins TRBV7-8 to TRBJ2-3, with D perhaps matching TRBD2 (5 bases). Germline lookup yields CDR1 SGHVS and CDR2 FQNEAQ. V shed 3 bases and J shed 2 bases, with 21 bases lying between them. The CDR3 covers 18 residues. The CDR3 coding sequence is TGTGCCAGCAGCTTTCCCCCTGACTACCGGGATCCCACAGATACGCAGTATTTT. It yields the protein CASSFPPDYRDPTDTQYF.